This entry features one T cell receptor beta chain sequence. As yet, its antigen is unknown. Sequenced by immunoSEQ multiplex PCR; TCRdb stores in-frame clones only, minus some. Here the sample spans over 60,000 clones, about 90% being singletons. The sample belongs to a study of OX40 agonist ivuxolimab in advanced cancers. Whole-study findings and limits: Which antigen the expanded peripheral T cells recognized is unknown.

Germline CDR1 MNHEY, CDR2 SVGAGI. V lost 0 bases, J lost 1 base, and 2 bases stayed unmatched. The CDR3 covers 15 residues. This receptor was obtained from an adult with an advanced solid tumor such as melanoma, head and neck, liver or kidney cancer. Sequenced here: CD4+ or CD8+ T cells sorted from blood, sampled in a trial of the OX40 agonist ivuxolimab. The chain recombines TRBV6-5 with TRBJ2-7; 8 bases line up with TRBD2. The CDR3 DNA reads TGTGCCAGCAGTTACTCCGGCGGGAGGTCCTACGAGCAGTACTTC. Encoded protein: CASSYSGGRSYEQYF.